This entry lists 10 T cell receptor beta chains sequenced from one sample in a study of OX40 agonist ivuxolimab in advanced cancers. TCRdb's copy holds only in-frame clones and misses some; the assay was immunoSEQ multiplex PCR. The sample includes 65,000 to 90,000 clones, more than 85% of them seen just once. Sample: CD4+ or CD8+ T cells sorted from blood, taken in a trial of the OX40 agonist ivuxolimab. Receptors originate from an adult with an advanced solid tumor such as melanoma, head and neck, liver or kidney cancer.

The genes are TRBV6-5 and TRBJ2-1; 7 positions match TRBD2. CDR3 length equals 15 residues. CDR1 and CDR2 from the germline V gene are MNHEY and SVGAGI. V dropped 6 bases and J dropped 2; count of bases not matched to a gene: 7. CDR3 loop: CASSLSGTAYNEQFF. DNA for the CDR3: TGTGCCAGCAGCCTAAGCGGGACCGCCTACAATGAGCAGTTCTTC.

The chain's CDR3 is CASSLVQGGTGELFF. DNA of the CDR3: TGTGCCAGCAGCTTAGTACAGGGAGGCACCGGGGAGCTGTTTTTT. This chain joins TRBV5-4 and TRBJ2-2; D tentatively fits TRBD1 or TRBD2 (6 bases each). Germline-derived CDR1 and CDR2 are SGHNT and YYREEE (reference sequence). This CDR3 has 15 amino acids. V was cut by 2 bases and J by 4 bases, with 12 bases left in between. Looking up the rest from reference TRBV5-4 and TRBJ2-2 gives the full variable domain: ETGVTQSPTHLIKTRGQQVTLRCSSQSGHNTVSWYQQALGQGPQFIFQYYREEENGRGNFPPRFSGLQFPNYSSELNVNALELDDSALYLCASSLVQGGTGELFFGEGSRLTVL.

The chain links TRBV18 to TRBJ2-1; 8 nucleotides align to TRBD1. The ends lost 4 bases at V and 8 bases at J; junction bases unmatched: 7. The CDR3 loop spans 14 amino acids. CDR1 and CDR2 from the germline V gene are KGHSH and LQKENI. CDR3 sequence (DNA): TGTGCCAGCTCACGGGAAGACAGGGGCGATGAGCAGTTCTTC. It is translated as CASSREDRGDEQFF.

The V and J genes are TRBV5-1 and TRBJ2-1, with a tentative D call TRBD2 (5 bases). The germline CDR1 and CDR2 sequences are SGHRS and YFSETQ. V was cut by 7 bases and J by 6 bases, with 23 bases left in between. The CDR3 runs to 16 residues. Here the CDR3 DNA reads TGCGCCAGCTGGTATGGCGGGCCTCTTACTATCAATGAGCAGTTCTTC. This translates into CASWYGGPLTINEQFF.

V gene TRBV27 combines with J gene TRBJ2-6; no reliable D call. Per the germline V gene, CDR1 is MNHEY and CDR2 is SMNVEV (reference sequence). Trimming took off 7 bases at V and 0 bases at J, with 4 bases between the two ends. There are 13 residues in the CDR3. DNA for the CDR3: TGTGCCAGCAATCGCTCTGGGGCCAACGTCCTGACTTTC. This gives the protein CASNRSGANVLTF.

This chain connects TRBV5-4 to TRBJ2-3; 10 bases align to TRBD2. CDR3 size: 14 residues. The germline V gene has CDR1 SGHNT and CDR2 YYREEE (reference sequence). Losses at the gene ends were 6 bases for V and 8 bases for J; bases not matched to a gene: 9. The CDR3 DNA sequence: TGTGCCAGCAAGAGCGACCTAGCGGGAGTTACGCAGTATTTT. Amino acid sequence: CASKSDLAGVTQYF.

The chain links TRBV10-1 to TRBJ2-7; D is undetermined. The length of the CDR3 is 16 residues. Germline assignment: CDR1 WNHNN and CDR2 SYGVQD (reference sequence). The V and J ends lost 6 bases and 3 bases respectively, with 21 bases between them. The CDR3 protein is CASREETPTTYYEQYF. CDR3 bases: TGCGCCAGCAGAGAAGAGACACCAACAACATACTACGAGCAGTACTTC.

The chain couples TRBV28 to TRBJ2-7, with D unclear. The CDR3 is made up of 14 amino acids. Trimming took 5 bases from V and 3 from J, leaving 14 bases between them. In germline, CDR1 is MDHEN, CDR2 SYDVKM. This chain's CDR3 is CASSLHALGYEQYF. The CDR3, as DNA: TGTGCCAGCAGTCTCCACGCGCTAGGCTACGAGCAGTACTTC.

The chain couples TRBV11-3 to TRBJ1-5; TRBD1 matches at 8 bases. V shed 5 bases and J 7 bases; nucleotides not matched to a gene: 4. The CDR3 runs 13 residues. CDR1 and CDR2 from the germline V gene are SGHNT and YENEEA. CDR3 in amino acids: CASSTGGGQPQHF. DNA of the CDR3: TGTGCCAGCAGCACAGGGGGGGGCCAGCCCCAGCATTTT.

This clone was found once. This chain joins TRBV28 and TRBJ2-1; 13 nucleotides align to TRBD2. The CDR3 is 18 residues long. Germline V CDR1 and CDR2: MDHEN, SYDVKM. With V trimmed by 0 bases and J by 4 bases, 6 bases remained unmatched. The CDR3 DNA follows: TGTGCCAGCAGTTTATGGAGGACTAGCGGGAGTCCTTACAATGAGCAGTTCTTC. Amino acids: CASSLWRTSGSPYNEQFF. The full variable domain, with the rest looked up from reference TRBV28 and TRBJ2-1, is DVKVTQSSRYLVKRTGEKVFLECVQDMDHENMFWYRQDPGLGLRLIYFSYDVKMKEKGDIPEGYSVSREKKERFSLILESASTNQTSMYLCASSLWRTSGSPYNEQFFGPGTRLTVL.